These 23 T cell receptor beta chains came from one sample sequenced in a study of blood T cell repertoires in COVID-19. The table came from immunoSEQ multiplex PCR; TCRdb's copy has only in-frame clones and leaves some out. The sample lists 150,000 to 200,000 clones; about 85% were seen once. The source material was PBMCs or T cells enriched from blood (not recorded which). Receptors originate from a woman younger than 45 who had recovered from COVID-19.

This rearrangement joins TRBV5-8 to TRBJ2-7; 8 bases fit TRBD1. Germline V gene data show CDR1 as SGHTS and CDR2 as YDEGEE. The trim removed 2 bases at V and 2 bases at J, leaving 12 bases unmatched. CDR3 length: 17 amino acids. Here the CDR3 reads CASSFSAAQGVTYEQYF. Here the CDR3 DNA reads TGTGCCAGCAGCTTTTCCGCCGCACAGGGGGTTACCTACGAGCAGTACTTC. Full variable domain (missing parts from reference TRBV5-8 and TRBJ2-7): EAGVTQSPTHLIKTRGQQATLRCSPISGHTSVYWYQQALGLGLQFLLWYDEGEERNRGNFPPRFSGRQFPNYSSELNVNALELEDSALYLCASSFSAAQGVTYEQYFGPGTRLTVT.

The CDR3 reads CASRRQDYGYTF. Here the CDR3 DNA reads TGTGCCAGCAGACGGCAGGACTATGGCTACACCTTC. V gene TRBV12-3 or TRBV12-4 combines with J gene TRBJ1-2; D is ambiguous. The ends were cut back, 6 bases at V and 3 bases at J, with 8 bases in the middle. This CDR3 has 12 residues.

The J gene is TRBJ2-3, the V gene TRBV6-5; perhaps TRBD2 as D (7 bases). This CDR3 spans 16 amino acids. Trimming left V 4 bases short and J 0 bases short, with 14 bases between. Germline V CDR1 and CDR2: MNHEY, SVGAGI. The CDR3, as DNA: TGTGCCAGCAGTTTAAGGGGGGGTGAAAGCACAGATACGCAGTATTTT. This encodes CASSLRGGESTDTQYF.

This CDR3 is CASSLSPGDYGYTF. Here the CDR3 DNA reads TGTGCCAGCAGTTTATCCCCGGGGGACTATGGCTACACCTTC. The rearrangement joins TRBV27 to TRBJ1-2, with D perhaps TRBD1 (5 bases). The V gene's germline CDR1 is MNHEY and CDR2 SMNVEV (reference sequence). V shed 0 bases and J shed 3 bases, with 8 bases lying between them. This CDR3 region has 14 residues.

As DNA, the CDR3 is TGTGCCAGCAGCTTACTTAGCGCACGCTCCTACAATGAGCAGTTCTTC. This translates into CASSLLSARSYNEQFF. The V call is TRBV11-2, the J call TRBJ2-1; a weak D match, TRBD2 (5 bases). The CDR3 contains 16 residues. Trimming stripped 2 bases from V and 0 bases from J, with 11 bases between. CDR1 is SGHAT and CDR2 is FQNNGV in the germline V gene. The whole variable domain, remainder taken from reference TRBV11-2 and TRBJ2-1, is EAGVAQSPRYKIIEKRQSVAFWCNPISGHATLYWYQQILGQGPKLLIQFQNNGVVDDSQLPKDRFSAERLKGVDSTLKIQPAKLEDSAVYLCASSLLSARSYNEQFFGPGTRLTVL.

The chain joins TRBV2 to TRBJ2-1, with D unclear. Germline CDR1 SNHLY, CDR2 FYNNEI. The CDR3 consists of 13 residues. V lost 5 bases to trimming and J lost 4 bases, with 9 bases between them. The CDR3 nucleotides read TGTGCCAGCAGTTTTGACAATTACAATGAGCAGTTCTTC. Its translation: CASSFDNYNEQFF.

The chain uses TRBV19 and TRBJ2-1; D perhaps matches TRBD1 (6 bases). Deletions cut 2 bases from V and 5 bases from J, with 13 bases between. The CDR3 is 15 residues long. Looked up from germline, CDR1 is LNHDA and CDR2 is SQIVND (reference sequence). The CDR3 is CASSILWGPNNEQFF. CDR3 bases: TGTGCCAGTAGTATATTGTGGGGGCCCAACAATGAGCAGTTCTTC.

This clone came up once. V usage is TRBV7-2 and J usage is TRBJ1-1, with TRBD1 matching 7 bases. Germline trimming cut 5 bases from V and 4 bases from J; bases unmatched to any gene: 7. The V gene's germline CDR1 is SGHTA and CDR2 FQGNSA. The CDR3 is 14 amino acids. The CDR3 DNA is TGTGCCAGCAGCCCTACGACAGGGTTCACTGAAGCTTTCTTT. It translates to CASSPTTGFTEAFF.

V is TRBV15 and J is TRBJ1-2, with TRBD1 identical over 7 bases. The CDR3 has 14 amino acids. CDR1 is LNHNV, CDR2 YYDKDF, per germline (reference sequence). J lost 5 bases, V lost 4 bases, and 7 bases had no gene match. The CDR3 loop is CATSNLGQDYGYTF. The DNA of the CDR3 is TGTGCCACCAGCAATTTAGGACAGGATTATGGCTACACCTTC.

The chain has TRBV13 and TRBJ2-1; D ambiguous. The germline V gene has CDR1 PRHDT and CDR2 FYEKMQ (reference sequence). The CDR3 contains 16 residues. The germline V and J ends were trimmed by 2 bases and 0 bases, with 11 bases remaining between them. CDR3 amino acids: CASSLSTVSSYNEQFF. The CDR3 bases are TGTGCCAGCAGCTTATCGACTGTGAGCTCCTACAATGAGCAGTTCTTC.

The chain joins TRBV9 to TRBJ1-6; D is perhaps TRBD1 (6 bases). This CDR3 contains 15 residues. Trimming removed 0 bases from V and 4 bases from J, with 8 bases in between. Germline V gene data show CDR1 as SGDLS and CDR2 as YYNGEE. This CDR3 is CASSVGTAYNSPLHF. The DNA of the CDR3 is TGTGCCAGCAGCGTAGGGACAGCTTATAATTCACCCCTCCACTTT.

CDR3 region: CASTFNGGGYGYTF. In nucleotides, the CDR3 is TGTGCCAGCACTTTCAACGGGGGAGGGTATGGCTACACCTTC. The chain recombines TRBV6-5 with TRBJ1-2, with D maybe TRBD1 (5 bases). Trimming cost V 7 bases and J 5 bases, with 17 bases left between them. Germline-derived CDR1 and CDR2 are MNHEY and SVGAGI. This CDR3 has 14 residues.

The chain combines TRBV19 with TRBJ2-2; D is possibly TRBD1 (6 bases). From germline, CDR1 is LNHDA and CDR2 SQIVND (reference sequence). The V end lost 5 bases, the J end lost 8 bases, and 15 bases lay between the germline ends. This CDR3 contains 14 residues. DNA for the CDR3: TGTGCCAGTAGTTACAGGGACCCGGGGGGGGAGCTGTTTTTT. Its translation: CASSYRDPGGELFF.

The chain links TRBV12-3 or TRBV12-4 to TRBJ1-2; D gene ambiguous. This CDR3 has 12 residues. V was cut by 1 base and J by 7 bases, with 7 bases left in between. CDR3: CASSLEGVGYTF. In DNA form, the CDR3 reads TGTGCCAGCAGTTTAGAAGGAGTTGGCTACACCTTC.

The chain carries TRBV7-2 and TRBJ2-1; TRBD1 matches 7 bases. The CDR3 length is 15 residues. J was trimmed by 3 bases and V by 1 base; bases with no gene match: 3. The germline CDR1 and CDR2 sequences are SGHTA and FQGNSA. CDR3 coding DNA: TGTGCCAGCAGCTTAGGACAGGGCCTCTACAATGAGCAGTTCTTC. It is translated as CASSLGQGLYNEQFF.

This clone has ten or more counts. The chain links TRBV7-6 to TRBJ1-3; TRBD1 is a possible D gene (6 bases). The length of the CDR3 is 15 residues. Germline CDR1 is SGHVS and CDR2 is FNYEAQ. Trimming cost V 8 bases and J 0 bases, with 14 bases left between them. CDR3 sequence (DNA): TGTGCCAGCTCGGACAGCCCCAGCTCTGGAAACACCATATATTTT. This codes for CASSDSPSSGNTIYF.

This clone appeared once. The genes are TRBV5-4 and TRBJ2-3; D ambiguous. The CDR3 has 16 amino acids. V was trimmed by 0 bases and J by 1 base, leaving 12 bases between them. CDR1 and CDR2 (germline): SGHNT, YYREEE (reference sequence). CDR3 in DNA: TGTGCCAGCAGCTTGGGAGCCCCAGGCGGCACAGATACGCAGTATTTT. It encodes CASSLGAPGGTDTQYF.

The V and J genes are TRBV23-1 and TRBJ2-1; 7 bases match TRBD1. TRBV23-1 is given ORF status, its function remaining uncertain. The CDR3 has 15 amino acids. Trimming took 0 bases from V and 2 from J; bases not matched to a gene: 1. The CDR3 DNA follows: TGCGCCAGCAGTCAATCACAGGGGACCTACAATGAGCAGTTCTTC. Its translation: CASSQSQGTYNEQFF.

This chain links TRBV25-1 with TRBJ1-3, with 9 bases aligning to TRBD1. J gave up 3 bases and V 8 bases, and 8 bases lay outside the gene matches. This CDR3 spans 15 amino acids. Germline V gene lookup returns CDR1 MGHDK and CDR2 SYGVNS. CDR3 sequence reads: CASGVQGARGNTIYF. As DNA, the CDR3 is TGTGCCAGCGGAGTACAGGGGGCGCGTGGAAACACCATATATTTT. Drawing the rest from reference TRBV25-1 and TRBJ1-3, the complete variable domain is EADIYQTPRYLVIGTGKKITLECSQTMGHDKMYWYQQDPGMELHLIHYSYGVNSTEKGDLSSESTVSRIRTEHFPLTLESARPSHTSQYLCASGVQGARGNTIYFGEGSWLTVV.

This clone was detected only a few times. CDR3 amino acids: CASSQVWARENTEAFF. For the CDR3, the DNA is TGTGCCAGCAGCCAAGTGTGGGCCCGGGAGAACACTGAAGCTTTCTTT. The chain employs TRBV4-2 and TRBJ1-1; no clear D. CDR1 and CDR2 from the germline V gene are LGHNA and YNFKEQ. The CDR3 runs 16 residues. V lost 1 base and J lost 1, with 13 bases in between.

J is TRBJ2-3 and V is TRBV5-4; the D is unclear. The CDR3 contains 12 residues. Germline assignment: CDR1 SGHNT and CDR2 YYREEE (reference sequence). The ends were cut back, 4 bases at V and 1 base at J, with 4 bases in the middle. The CDR3 spells CASSLRTDTQYF. CDR3 coding DNA: TGTGCCAGCAGCCTCCGCACAGATACGCAGTATTTT.

This clone was picked up a small number of times. The chain is built from TRBV19 and TRBJ1-3; D might be TRBD1 (5 bases). CDR3 length equals 14 residues. V lost 10 bases and J lost 4, with 17 bases in between. Germline CDR1 is LNHDA and CDR2 is SQIVND (reference sequence). This CDR3 reads CATTRGGSGNTIYF. DNA of the CDR3: TGTGCCACGACCCGGGGGGGGTCCGGAAACACCATATATTTT. The whole variable domain, remainder taken from reference TRBV19 and TRBJ1-3, is DGGITQSPKYLFRKEGQNVTLSCEQNLNHDAMYWYRQDPGQGLRLIYYSQIVNDFQKGDIAEGYSVSREKKESFPLTVTSAQKNPTAFYLCATTRGGSGNTIYFGEGSWLTVV.

The CDR3 reads CASSGDSTATNEKLFF. The CDR3, as DNA: TGTGCCAGCTCCGGAGACAGCACTGCAACTAATGAAAAACTGTTTTTT. The chain combines TRBV18 with TRBJ1-4; weak D call: TRBD1 (5 bases). V shed 6 bases and J shed 0 bases, with 14 bases lying between them. CDR1 and CDR2 from the germline V gene are KGHSH and LQKENI. The CDR3 length is 16 residues.